Following are 6 T cell receptor beta chains from one sample sequenced in a study of blood T cell repertoires in COVID-19. Measured with immunoSEQ multiplex PCR; TCRdb has only the in-frame clones, and not every one. The sample yields roughly 150,000 clones, roughly 90% seen once. The material sequenced was peripheral blood. These TCRs come from a man in his sixties with acute or convalescent COVID-19.

The V call is TRBV30, the J call TRBJ1-6; D is undetermined. V lost 3 bases and J lost 11, with 14 bases in between. The CDR3 loop spans 13 amino acids. Germline V gives CDR1 GTSNPN, CDR2 SVGIG (reference sequence). CDR3: CAWRWASGAPLHF. The DNA for the CDR3 is TGTGCCTGGAGATGGGCTTCCGGGGCACCCCTCCACTTT.

This clone was recorded at least ten times. The sample holds other DNA sequences that translate to the same CDR3. This sequence joins TRBV7-2 and TRBJ1-2; D may be TRBD1 (5 bases). The germline CDR1 and CDR2 sequences are SGHTA and FQGNSA. The CDR3 length is 14 residues. V was cut by 5 bases and J by 0 bases, with 10 bases left in between. CDR3 coding DNA: TGTGCCAGCAGCCAGGGCACCTCTAACTATGGCTACACCTTC. Amino acids: CASSQGTSNYGYTF.

CDR3 in amino acids: CASSVSPGSNSPLHF. CDR3 sequence (DNA): TGTGCCAGCAGCGTGTCTCCGGGAAGCAATTCACCCCTCCACTTT. The J gene is TRBJ1-6, the V gene TRBV9, with D unclear. This CDR3 has 15 residues. Germline CDR1 is SGDLS and CDR2 is YYNGEE. V was clipped by 2 bases and J by 7 bases, with 13 bases between them.

The chain uses TRBV10-1 and TRBJ1-1, with D perhaps TRBD1 (6 bases). V lost 8 bases to trimming and J lost 0 bases, with 10 bases between them. Germline CDR1 reads WNHNN; CDR2 reads SYGVQD (reference sequence). The CDR3 loop spans 13 amino acids. The CDR3 spells CASRTAVNTEAFF. DNA of the CDR3: TGCGCCAGCCGGACAGCGGTGAACACTGAAGCTTTCTTT.

This rearrangement joins TRBV4-2 to TRBJ1-2, with 9 bases matching TRBD1. This CDR3 contains 16 residues. The germline CDR1 and CDR2 sequences are LGHNA and YNFKEQ. J was trimmed by 6 bases and V by 4 bases; bases with no gene match: 12. The CDR3 loop is CASSLRTGVTLDGYTF. CDR3 nucleotide sequence: TGTGCCAGCAGCCTGCGGACAGGGGTAACCTTGGATGGCTACACCTTC.

This clone turned up a few times. The chain joins TRBV19 to TRBJ2-1, with 12 bases matching TRBD2. This CDR3 comprises 19 residues. V shed 5 bases and J 0 bases; nucleotides not matched to a gene: 11. Germline-derived CDR1 and CDR2 are LNHDA and SQIVND (reference sequence). The CDR3 loop reads CASSVRLAGAISSYNEQFF. DNA of the CDR3: TGTGCCAGTAGTGTCCGACTAGCGGGGGCTATATCCTCCTACAATGAGCAGTTCTTC.